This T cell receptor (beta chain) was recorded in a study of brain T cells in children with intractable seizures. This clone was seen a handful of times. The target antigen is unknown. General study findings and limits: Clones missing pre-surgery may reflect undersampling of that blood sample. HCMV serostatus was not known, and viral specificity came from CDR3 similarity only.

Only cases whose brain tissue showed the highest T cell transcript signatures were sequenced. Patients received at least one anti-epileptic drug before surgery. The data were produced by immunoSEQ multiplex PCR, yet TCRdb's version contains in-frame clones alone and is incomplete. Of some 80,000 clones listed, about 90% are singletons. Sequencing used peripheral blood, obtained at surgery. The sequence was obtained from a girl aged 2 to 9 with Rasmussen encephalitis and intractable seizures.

The DNA for the CDR3 is TGTGCCAGCAGCCGGGACAGGGGGCAGGGCTACACCTTC. This encodes CASSRDRGQGYTF. The genes are TRBV11-1 and TRBJ1-2, with 12 bases that match TRBD1. Trimming took 5 bases from V and 8 from J; bases not matched to a gene: 3. The CDR3 sequence is 13 residues long. Per the germline V gene, CDR1 is SGHAT and CDR2 is FQDESV (reference sequence).